This record covers a single T cell receptor beta chain. TCRdb keeps only in-frame clones here, not all; method: immunoSEQ multiplex PCR. The repertoire holds about 260,000 clones, with approximately 90% as singletons. This sample was included in a study of blood T cell repertoires in COVID-19. CDR1 and CDR2 (germline): MNHEY, SMNVEV (reference sequence). V was shortened by 5 bases and J by 4 bases, with 12 bases between the two germline ends. This CDR3 has 15 residues. The genes are TRBV27 and TRBJ1-6; D is unclear. Sequencing was carried out using PBMCs or T cells enriched from blood (not recorded which). This receptor was identified in a man aged 40-50 years who had been exposed to COVID-19. The CDR3 reads CASSPWGVYNSPLHF. The CDR3 DNA sequence: TGTGCCAGCAGTCCCTGGGGAGTATATAATTCACCCCTCCACTTT.